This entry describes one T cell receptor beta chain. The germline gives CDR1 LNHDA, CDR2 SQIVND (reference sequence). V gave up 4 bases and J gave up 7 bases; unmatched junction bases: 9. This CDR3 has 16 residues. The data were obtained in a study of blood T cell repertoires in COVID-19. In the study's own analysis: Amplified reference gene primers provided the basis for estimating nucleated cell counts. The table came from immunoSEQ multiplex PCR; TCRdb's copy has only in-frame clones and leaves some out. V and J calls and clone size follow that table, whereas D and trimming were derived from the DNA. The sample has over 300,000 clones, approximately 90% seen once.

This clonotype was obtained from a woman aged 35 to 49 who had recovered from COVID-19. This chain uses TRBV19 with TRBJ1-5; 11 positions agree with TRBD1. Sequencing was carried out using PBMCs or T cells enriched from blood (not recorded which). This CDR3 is CASSRSGQGAGQPQHF. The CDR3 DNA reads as TGTGCCAGTAGTAGATCCGGACAGGGGGCAGGACAGCCCCAGCATTTT.